This T cell receptor beta chain was sequenced during a study of blood T cell repertoires in COVID-19. Original data processing: How many nucleated cells were present was estimated from reference gene primer amplification. Profiling relied on immunoSEQ multiplex PCR, and the TCRdb table lists in-frame clones only, not all of them. V and J calls and clone size are those listed in that table; D and trimming were worked out from the DNA. This sample yields approximately 150,000 clones, of which approximately 85% are seen a single time; around 3.7% belongs to the top ten. The length of the CDR3 is 14 residues. Germline V gene data show CDR1 as LNHDA and CDR2 as SQIVND (reference sequence). Trimming removed 6 bases from V and 4 bases from J; junction bases left unmatched: 5.

The material sequenced was PBMCs or T cells enriched from blood (not recorded which). The receptor's source is a woman aged 45-65 years with acute COVID-19. V gene TRBV19 combines with J gene TRBJ2-7; 11 bases are shared with TRBD1. CDR3 sequence: CASSPGTGGYEQYF. The CDR3 coding sequence is TGTGCCAGTAGCCCCGGGACAGGGGGGTACGAGCAGTACTTC.